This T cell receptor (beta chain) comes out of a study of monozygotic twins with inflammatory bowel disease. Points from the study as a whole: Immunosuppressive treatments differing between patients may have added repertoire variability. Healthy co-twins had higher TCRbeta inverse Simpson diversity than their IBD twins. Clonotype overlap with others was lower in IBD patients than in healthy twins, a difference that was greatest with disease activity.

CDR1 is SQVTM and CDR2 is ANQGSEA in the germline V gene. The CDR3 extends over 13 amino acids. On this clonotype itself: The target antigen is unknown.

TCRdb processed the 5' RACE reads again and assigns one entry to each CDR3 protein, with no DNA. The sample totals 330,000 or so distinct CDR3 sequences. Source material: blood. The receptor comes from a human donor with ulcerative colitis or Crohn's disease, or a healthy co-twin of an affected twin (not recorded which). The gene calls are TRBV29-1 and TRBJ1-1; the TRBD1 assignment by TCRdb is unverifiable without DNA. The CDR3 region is CSAQQGDYTEAFF.